These 32 T cell receptor beta chains were sequenced from one sample in a study of cytomegalovirus exposure and HLA in healthy donors (dated 2017 in TCRdb). Library preparation employed the immunoSEQ multiplex PCR assay. The multiplex PCR relied on a mix of 60 forward primers for TCR Vbeta segments and 13 reverse primers for TCR Jbeta segments. In its TCRdb copy, this immuneACCESS table keeps in-frame sequences only and misses some clones. Where compared with another copy, unresolved V genes explain less than half of these, and the others have no known cause. The sample's table covers some 150,000 clones. The ten largest clones represent around 0.79% of the sample. The source material was PBMCs. Receptors were obtained from a woman aged 18-35 years in good health and CMV-seropositive.

This chain connects TRBV28 to TRBJ1-1, with TRBD1 matching over 7 bases. The CDR3 runs to 15 residues. Germline CDR1 MDHEN, CDR2 SYDVKM. Losses at the gene ends were 5 bases for V and 4 bases for J; bases not matched to a gene: 10. In nucleotides, the CDR3 is TGTGCCAGCAGTATACAGGGGCTTCTAGGCACTGAAGCTTTCTTT. It yields the protein CASSIQGLLGTEAFF.

The CDR3 sequence is CASRETGTLNTEAFF. CDR3 bases: TGTGCCAGCAGAGAGACCGGGACACTGAACACTGAAGCTTTCTTT. J is TRBJ1-1 and V is TRBV7-8; tentatively, D is TRBD1 (6 bases). V shed 6 bases and J shed 0 bases, with 14 bases lying between them. This CDR3 has 15 amino acids. Germline assignment: CDR1 SGHVS and CDR2 FQNEAQ. Full variable domain (outside the CDR3, taken from reference TRBV7-8 and TRBJ1-1): GAGVSQSPRYKVAKRGQDVALRCDPISGHVSLFWYQQALGQGPEFLTYFQNEAQLDKSGLPSDRFFAERPEGSVSTLKIQRTQQEDSAVYLCASRETGTLNTEAFFGQGTRLTVV.

The chain links TRBV12-5 to TRBJ2-5, with D hard to call. Trimming removed 5 bases at V and 5 bases at J, with 12 bases between. The CDR3 length is 13 residues. Germline V CDR1 and CDR2: LGHNT, FRNRAP. The CDR3 loop reads CASGHDIPETQYF. Here the CDR3 DNA reads TGTGCTAGTGGTCATGACATCCCCGAGACCCAGTACTTC. Using reference TRBV12-5 and TRBJ2-5 for the parts outside the CDR3, the full variable domain is DARVTQTPRHKVTEMGQEVTMRCQPILGHNTVFWYRQTMMQGLELLAYFRNRAPLDDSGMPKDRFSAEMPDATLATLKIQPSEPRDSAVYFCASGHDIPETQYFGPGTRLLVL.

This chain connects TRBV27 to TRBJ2-5; TRBD1 matches at 10 bases. The DNA end is a closer match to TRBJ2-7, so the J assignment may be wrong. From germline, CDR1 is MNHEY and CDR2 SMNVEV (reference sequence). This CDR3 contains 15 residues. In DNA form, the CDR3 reads TGTGCCAGCAGCTATGGACAGGGGGTTTCCTACGAGCAGTACTTC. This sequence encodes CASSYGQGVSYEQYF.

The rearrangement joins TRBV19 to TRBJ1-1; TRBD1 aligns across 7 bases. Germline CDR1 reads LNHDA; CDR2 reads SQIVND (reference sequence). The CDR3 loop spans 17 amino acids. Trimming took 4 bases from V and 1 from J; bases not matched to a gene: 12. The CDR3 region has the DNA TGTGCCAGTAGTAGTACTTACAGGGGAAAGGCGAACACTGAAGCTTTCTTT. It codes for CASSSTYRGKANTEAFF.

V and J are TRBV18 and TRBJ2-5; 8 bases align to TRBD2. V trimming: 2 bases; J trimming: 5 bases; junction bases outside the gene matches: 10. Germline CDR1 and CDR2: KGHSH and LQKENI. There are 16 residues in the CDR3. DNA of the CDR3: TGTGCCAGCTCACCATCCGTCGCGGGAGGTGGGGAGACCCAGTACTTC. Protein: CASSPSVAGGGETQYF.

The chain links TRBV4-3 to TRBJ1-5; maybe TRBD1 (5 bases). V was clipped by 3 bases and J by 0 bases, with 9 bases between them. The CDR3 totals 15 residues. Germline-derived CDR1 and CDR2 are LGHNA and YSLEER. For the CDR3, the DNA is TGCGCCAGCAGCCAGGGGGGTCATAGCAATCAGCCCCAGCATTTT. This gives the protein CASSQGGHSNQPQHF.

CDR3 amino acids: CASGLTPVVTEAFF. The CDR3, as DNA: TGTGCTAGTGGTTTGACCCCGGTCGTTACTGAAGCTTTCTTT. The V call is TRBV12-5, the J call TRBJ1-1; D is ambiguous. CDR1 LGHNT and CDR2 FRNRAP come from the germline V gene. CDR3 length: 14 residues. Trimming shortened V by 2 bases and J by 5 bases, and 12 bases separated the two germline ends.

The chain employs TRBV10-2 and TRBJ2-1; D possibly corresponds to TRBD2 (6 bases). Germline loops: CDR1 WSHSY, CDR2 SAAADI. CDR3 length equals 13 residues. V lost 10 bases and J 7 bases, leaving 17 bases between the germline ends. The CDR3 protein is CAIRSSDRNEQFF. CDR3 DNA sequence: TGCGCCATCCGGTCTAGCGACAGAAATGAGCAGTTCTTC.

J is TRBJ1-5 and V is TRBV10-3, with no clear D. The CDR3 extends over 14 amino acids. V lost 3 bases to trimming and J lost 6 bases, with 12 bases between them. Per germline, CDR1 ENHRY and CDR2 SYGVKD. CDR3 in amino acids: CAISDPRYSQPQHF. In nucleotides, the CDR3 is TGTGCCATCAGTGATCCACGGTATTCTCAGCCCCAGCATTTT.

The DNA of the CDR3 is TGTGCCAGCAGCTTAGTAGTAGCCTCGGGGGAGCTGTTTTTT. It translates to CASSLVVASGELFF. The chain uses TRBV7-9 and TRBJ2-2; no reliable D call. This CDR3 is built from 14 residues. Germline values: CDR1 SEHNR, CDR2 FQNEAQ (reference sequence). V was pared by 1 base and J by 8 bases, with 11 bases between.

This chain links TRBV2 with TRBJ1-5, with 9 bases aligning to TRBD1. Per germline, CDR1 SNHLY and CDR2 FYNNEI. This CDR3 comprises 15 residues. J was trimmed by 4 bases and V by 5 bases; bases with no gene match: 6. CDR3 in amino acids: CASSLPGQGNQPQHF. The CDR3 bases are TGTGCCAGCAGTCTCCCCGGACAGGGGAATCAGCCCCAGCATTTT.

In DNA form, the CDR3 reads TGTGCCAGCAGTTCTAGCGGAACTACTGTAGGGGAGCTGTTTTTT. This gives the protein CASSSSGTTVGELFF. This sequence joins TRBV27 and TRBJ2-2; TRBD2 matches at 7 bases. The J segment lost 8 bases and the V segment lost 4 bases, leaving 10 bases of the junction unmatched. The CDR3 runs 15 residues. Germline V gene data show CDR1 as MNHEY and CDR2 as SMNVEV (reference sequence).

V gene TRBV6-5 combines with J gene TRBJ1-2; 11 positions agree with TRBD1. With 6 bases clipped from V and 0 bases from J, the junction kept 3 bases outside the gene matches. Per the germline V gene, CDR1 is MNHEY and CDR2 is SVGAGI. There are 15 residues in the CDR3. DNA for the CDR3: TGTGCCAGCAGCGGGACAGGGGGGTCTAACTATGGCTACACCTTC. Its protein is CASSGTGGSNYGYTF.

V usage is TRBV5-4 and J usage is TRBJ2-2, with 13 bases aligning to TRBD2. The trim removed 5 bases at V and 6 bases at J, leaving 4 bases unmatched. The CDR3 is 15 amino acids. Germline CDR1 is SGHNT and CDR2 is YYREEE (reference sequence). This chain's CDR3 is CASSFGLAGAGELFF. Here the CDR3 DNA reads TGTGCCAGCAGTTTTGGACTAGCGGGAGCCGGGGAGCTGTTTTTT.

The chain combines TRBV6-5 with TRBJ1-2, with unresolved D. Trimming took off 2 bases at V and 8 bases at J, with 15 bases between the two ends. The germline gives CDR1 MNHEY, CDR2 SVGAGI. The CDR3 runs 14 residues. CDR3 sequence: CASSYSGRLKGYTF. CDR3 DNA sequence: TGTGCCAGCAGTTACAGCGGGCGATTAAAAGGCTACACCTTC.

The chain joins TRBV19 to TRBJ2-2, with TRBD1 matching 8 bases. The CDR3 spans 15 residues. V dropped 8 bases and J dropped 3; count of bases not matched to a gene: 8. Germline V gene data show CDR1 as LNHDA and CDR2 as SQIVND (reference sequence). The CDR3 sequence: CASSRTGMYTGELFF. CDR3 DNA sequence: TGTGCCAGTTCGAGGACAGGGATGTACACCGGGGAGCTGTTTTTT.

The chain is built from TRBV30 and TRBJ1-5; D may be TRBD1 (5 bases). V was clipped by 2 bases and J by 2 bases, with 16 bases between them. Germline assignment: CDR1 GTSNPN and CDR2 SVGIG (reference sequence). This CDR3 comprises 16 residues. CDR3: CAWSLGGGGGNQPQHF. In DNA form, the CDR3 reads TGTGCCTGGAGTCTCGGGGGGGGAGGCGGCAATCAGCCCCAGCATTTT.

The chain is built from TRBV12-5 and TRBJ1-4; 7 bases are shared with TRBD1. The V segment lost 1 base and the J segment 4 bases; nucleotides outside the gene matches: 3. Germline V gene lookup returns CDR1 LGHNT and CDR2 FRNRAP. The CDR3 spans 15 residues. The CDR3 bases are TGTGCTAGTGGTTTGGCAGGGACAGATAATGAAAAACTGTTTTTT. Translated: CASGLAGTDNEKLFF.

The chain combines TRBV4-1 with TRBJ2-3, with 10 bases that match TRBD2. This CDR3 is built from 17 residues. Looked up from germline, CDR1 is MGHRA and CDR2 is YSYEKL. The junction had 6 bases not matched to a gene; V was cut back by 0 bases and J by 3 bases. CDR3 loop: CASSQDPGSGGTDTQYF. The CDR3, as DNA: TGCGCCAGCAGCCAAGATCCAGGTAGCGGGGGGACAGATACGCAGTATTTT.

The chain is built from TRBV7-9 and TRBJ2-2; 9 bases fit TRBD2. Germline assignment: CDR1 SEHNR and CDR2 FQNEAQ (reference sequence). The ends lost 2 bases at V and 7 bases at J; junction bases unmatched: 8. This CDR3 has 16 amino acids. The CDR3, as DNA: TGTGCCAGCAGCTTATTAAGCCTAGCGGGGAACGGGGAGCTGTTTTTT. Translating it yields CASSLLSLAGNGELFF. Complete variable domain (other parts from reference TRBV7-9 and TRBJ2-2): DTGVSQNPRHKITKRGQNVTFRCDPISEHNRLYWYRQTLGQGPEFLTYFQNEAQLEKSRLLSDRFSAERPKGSFSTLEIQRTEQGDSAMYLCASSLLSLAGNGELFFGEGSRLTVL.

The chain links TRBV18 to TRBJ1-1; 7 nucleotides line up with TRBD1. V shed 2 bases, J shed 1 base, and the junction held 4 bases outside the gene matches. Per germline, CDR1 KGHSH and CDR2 LQKENI. The CDR3 has 15 residues. The DNA of the CDR3 is TGTGCCAGCTCACCATGGACAGGTAAGAACACTGAAGCTTTCTTT. The encoded protein is CASSPWTGKNTEAFF.

The gene calls are TRBV5-5 and TRBJ1-2, with D maybe TRBD1 (5 bases). The V end was cut by 6 bases, the J end by 6 bases, with 18 bases between. Germline V gene lookup returns CDR1 SGHKS and CDR2 YYEKEE (reference sequence). The CDR3 is made up of 14 amino acids. The CDR3 sequence: CASTPGEGLHGYTF. CDR3 DNA sequence: TGTGCCAGCACCCCCGGGGAGGGGCTACATGGCTACACCTTC.

This chain joins TRBV13 and TRBJ2-1, with 14 bases that match TRBD2. The CDR3 is made up of 17 amino acids. V dropped 5 bases and J dropped 6; count of bases not matched to a gene: 9. Per the germline V gene, CDR1 is PRHDT and CDR2 is FYEKMQ (reference sequence). The CDR3 reads CASSTRLAGGLSNEQFF. The CDR3 nucleotides read TGTGCCAGCAGCACCCGACTAGCGGGAGGGCTCAGCAATGAGCAGTTCTTC.

This chain connects TRBV30 to TRBJ2-5, with 10 bases fitting TRBD1. The trim removed 2 bases at V and 11 bases at J, leaving 20 bases unmatched. This CDR3 has 17 amino acids. Germline V gene data show CDR1 as GTSNPN and CDR2 as SVGIG (reference sequence). The CDR3 DNA follows: TGTGCCTGGAGTCCCCCTTCCGGGACAGGGGACCCACAAGAGCAGTACTTC. Translating it yields CAWSPPSGTGDPQEQYF.

The genes are TRBV2 and TRBJ1-4; D possibly corresponds to TRBD1 (6 bases). Trimming removed 7 bases at V and 3 bases at J, with 9 bases between. Germline V lookup: CDR1 SNHLY, CDR2 FYNNEI. The length of the CDR3 is 13 residues. The CDR3 DNA sequence: TGTGCCAGCAATGACAGGCCTAATGAAAAACTGTTTTTT. As protein: CASNDRPNEKLFF.

V is TRBV5-6 and J is TRBJ2-5; 11 positions match TRBD2. The germline CDR1 and CDR2 sequences are SGHDT and YYEEEE. J lost 5 bases, V lost 4 bases, and 16 bases had no gene match. The CDR3 has 18 residues. CDR3 region: CASSPRVAGGPLAETQYF. The DNA of the CDR3 is TGTGCCAGCAGCCCTAGGGTAGCGGGAGGGCCCCTGGCGGAGACCCAGTACTTC.

V usage is TRBV19 and J usage is TRBJ2-7, with D hard to call. This CDR3 is built from 14 residues. Germline-derived CDR1 and CDR2 are LNHDA and SQIVND (reference sequence). V shed 3 bases and J shed 6 bases, with 15 bases lying between them. The CDR3 DNA reads as TGTGCCAGTAGTATTCCCCACACGTCGGGCGAGCAGTACTTC. Its translation: CASSIPHTSGEQYF.

V and J are TRBV29-1 and TRBJ2-1, with 11 bases fitting TRBD1. CDR3 length equals 16 residues. CDR1 and CDR2 from the germline V gene are SQVTM and ANQGSEA. V lost 6 bases to trimming and J lost 8 bases; unmatched junction nucleotides: 15. This CDR3 reads CSVGTSRDRGADEQFF. For the CDR3, the DNA is TGCAGCGTCGGGACCTCCCGGGACAGGGGGGCCGATGAGCAGTTCTTC.

V gene TRBV29-1 combines with J gene TRBJ2-2; 7 bases line up with TRBD1. The junction had 9 bases not matched to a gene; V was cut back by 7 bases and J by 7 bases. CDR1 is SQVTM and CDR2 is ANQGSEA in the germline V gene. This CDR3 contains 13 residues. The CDR3 sequence is CSAAIGGSGELFF. The CDR3 DNA reads TGCAGCGCCGCCATAGGGGGCAGCGGGGAGCTGTTTTTT.

The rearrangement links TRBV4-2 to TRBJ2-1, with TRBD2 matching over 12 bases. The CDR3 spans 16 residues. CDR1 LGHNA and CDR2 YNFKEQ come from the germline V gene. The junction had 3 bases not matched to a gene; V was cut back by 3 bases and J by 3 bases. The CDR3 reads CASSQGTSGLYNEQFF. DNA of the CDR3: TGTGCCAGCAGCCAGGGGACTAGCGGGCTCTACAATGAGCAGTTCTTC.

In DNA form, the CDR3 reads TGTGCCAGCAGCCGGACGGGAGCGAACACTGAAGCTTTCTTT. Translation: CASSRTGANTEAFF. V usage is TRBV5-5 and J usage is TRBJ1-1; D is unresolved. CDR3 length equals 14 residues. The germline CDR1 and CDR2 sequences are SGHKS and YYEKEE (reference sequence). V dropped 4 bases and J dropped 1 base, with 11 bases sitting between them.